The clone carrying this TCR beta chain was counted a few times. Its target is not known. This sample was taken from a study of early T cells in non-severe SARS-CoV-2 infection. Study in general: It was bulk RNA from unsorted whole blood that was sequenced, and the chains were unpaired. Whole-study findings and limits: Matching with VDJdb favored anti-spike CD8 responses (missing private and CD4 specificities).

Individual cDNA molecules were tagged with unique molecular identifiers, the study reported. TCRdb re-called the 5' RACE reads with MiXCR, one entry per CDR3 protein. The sample includes approximately 69,000 distinct CDR3 sequences, more than 10% seen only once; the top ten take roughly 3.9%. Per germline, CDR1 SQVTM and CDR2 ANQGSEA. The V segment lost 6 bases and the J segment 0 bases; nucleotides outside the gene matches: 5. CDR3 length: 13 amino acids. The sequenced sample consisted of whole blood. The source of this sequence is an adult who was a healthcare worker with PCR-confirmed SARS-CoV-2 infection or an uninfected control (not recorded which). The V call is TRBV29-1, the J call TRBJ2-7; TRBD1 matches 7 bases. This CDR3 is CSVRTGLSYEQYF. CDR3 nucleotides: TGCAGCGTCAGGACAGGTCTCTCCTACGAGCAGTACTTC.